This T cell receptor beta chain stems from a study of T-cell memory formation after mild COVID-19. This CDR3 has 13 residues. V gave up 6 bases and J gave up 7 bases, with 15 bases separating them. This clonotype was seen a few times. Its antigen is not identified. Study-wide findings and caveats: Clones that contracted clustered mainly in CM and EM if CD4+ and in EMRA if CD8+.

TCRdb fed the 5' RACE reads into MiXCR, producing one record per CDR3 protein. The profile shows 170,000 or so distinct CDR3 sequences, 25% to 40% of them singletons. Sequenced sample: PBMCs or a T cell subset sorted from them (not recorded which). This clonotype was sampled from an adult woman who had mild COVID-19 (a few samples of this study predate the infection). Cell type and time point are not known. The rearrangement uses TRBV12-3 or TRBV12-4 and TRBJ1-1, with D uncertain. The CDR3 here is CASSSGISVEAFF. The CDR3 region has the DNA TGTGCCAGCAGCTCGGGGATAAGCGTTGAAGCTTTCTTT.